These 22 T cell receptor beta chains originate from one sample sequenced in a study of T cells in Graves' hyperthyroidism and ophthalmopathy (dated by TCRdb to about 2019). The library came from multiplex PCR. For sequencing, an Illumina HiSeq 2000 was employed. TCR beta CDR3 regions were amplified from RNA transcripts. The first round of RT-PCR for the TCR CDR3 was performed with the HTBI primer set and the Qiagen OneStep RT-PCR kit. TCRdb passed the public sequencing reads through fastp at Q25 and MiXCR, retaining productive beta sequences. Each CDR3 protein appears once, grouped with its most common genes and DNA. This sample has fewer than 300,000 distinct CDR3 sequences in its table, and 20% to 25% of those were observed once. The top ten clones comprise over 25% of the sample. The sample was blood. All receptors derive from a man in his forties or fifties with Graves' hyperthyroidism that later progressed to Graves' ophthalmopathy.

This clonotype was seen at least ten times. The chain employs TRBV5-1 and TRBJ2-5; possible D gene TRBD1, 6 bases. Trimming took 1 base from V and 2 from J, leaving 9 bases between them. Looked up from germline, CDR1 is SGHRS and CDR2 is YFSETQ. CDR3 length: 14 residues. The CDR3 region is CASSLTGLQETQYF. CDR3 DNA: TGCGCCAGCAGCTTGACAGGGCTTCAAGAGACCCAGTACTTC.

This clonotype occurred many times. The CDR3 here is CATSGGARGGNTEAFF. In DNA, the CDR3 is TGTGCCACCAGCGGGGGGGCGCGCGGGGGGAACACTGAAGCTTTCTTT. The genes are TRBV15 and TRBJ1-1; TRBD1 might be the D (6 bases). Germline V CDR1 and CDR2: LNHNV, YYDKDF (reference sequence). The V gene lost 5 bases and the J gene lost 1 base, with 17 bases spanning the gap. The CDR3 loop spans 16 amino acids.

Many counts were recorded for this clonotype. The chain is built from TRBV27 and TRBJ1-1; D is ambiguous. Germline CDR1 and CDR2: MNHEY and SMNVEV (reference sequence). This CDR3 comprises 12 residues. Trimming stripped 3 bases from V and 3 bases from J, with 5 bases between. The CDR3 coding sequence is TGTGCCAGCAGTTTCCTTTACACTGAAGCTTTCTTT. As protein: CASSFLYTEAFF.

The CDR3 bases are TGTGCCAGCAGTGAAGAGCTGTGGAACGAGCAGTACTTC. Amino acids: CASSEELWNEQYF. This chain uses TRBV6-1 with TRBJ2-7; unclear D gene. Germline assignment: CDR1 MNHNS and CDR2 SASEGT. Trimming took 1 base from V and 5 from J, leaving 9 bases between them. The CDR3 is made up of 13 amino acids.

The chain joins TRBV6-2 or TRBV6-3 to TRBJ2-7; TRBD2 aligns across 10 bases. The V segment lost 4 bases and the J segment 5 bases; nucleotides outside the gene matches: 17. CDR3 length: 18 residues. CDR1 MNHEY and CDR2 SVGEGT come from the germline V gene. The CDR3 sequence is CASSLEPGLAGVGDEQYF. CDR3 nucleotide sequence: TGTGCCAGCAGTTTGGAACCTGGGCTAGCGGGAGTTGGAGACGAGCAGTACTTC.

The CDR3 reads CSAIAGDETQYF. As DNA, the CDR3 is TGCAGTGCTATAGCGGGAGACGAGACCCAGTACTTC. V usage is TRBV20-1 and J usage is TRBJ2-5, with 9 bases matching TRBD2. Trimming removed 4 bases from V and 5 bases from J; junction bases left unmatched: 2. Germline assignment: CDR1 DFQATT and CDR2 SNEGSKA (reference sequence). The CDR3 spans 12 residues.

This clonotype was observed many times. DNA for the CDR3: TGCGCCAGCGGTTCTTTGGGAAACACTGAAGCTTTCTTT. Its protein product is CASGSLGNTEAFF. This sequence joins TRBV5-1 and TRBJ1-1, with D unclear. This CDR3 is built from 13 residues. CDR1 and CDR2 (germline): SGHRS, YFSETQ. Trimming took off 7 bases at V and 2 bases at J, with 12 bases between the two ends.

This clonotype was seen at least ten times. CDR3 amino acids: CASSVEGKTEAFF. CDR3 nucleotide sequence: TGTGCCAGCAGCGTAGAAGGGAAAACTGAAGCTTTCTTT. V and J are TRBV9 and TRBJ1-1; D is ambiguous. The CDR3 covers 13 residues. V lost 0 bases to trimming and J lost 5 bases, with 8 bases between them. Looked up from germline, CDR1 is SGDLS and CDR2 is YYNGEE.

This chain uses TRBV6-1 with TRBJ2-5; 8 bases are shared with TRBD2. V was pared by 6 bases and J by 0 bases, with 3 bases of the junction left unmatched. This CDR3 region has 14 residues. Germline CDR1 is MNHNS and CDR2 is SASEGT. The CDR3: CASRTSANQETQYF. CDR3 coding DNA: TGTGCCAGCAGGACTAGCGCCAACCAAGAGACCCAGTACTTC.

Many counts were recorded for this clonotype. The rearrangement links TRBV7-2 to TRBJ1-2; the D is unclear. Germline values: CDR1 SGHTA, CDR2 FQGNSA. Trimming stripped 1 base from V and 4 bases from J, with 10 bases between. This CDR3 region has 14 residues. CDR3 bases: TGTGCCAGCAGCTTAGTTGGGGTTGGCTATGGCTACACCTTC. Its translation is CASSLVGVGYGYTF.

There are many counts of this clonotype. The J gene is TRBJ2-7, the V gene TRBV6-1; D possibly corresponds to TRBD2 (6 bases). Germline V gene data show CDR1 as MNHNS and CDR2 as SASEGT. The V gene lost 6 bases and the J gene lost 5 bases, with 14 bases spanning the gap. The CDR3 has 13 residues. CDR3 in DNA: TGTGCCAGCAGCCGGGACTCTGTTGACGAGCAGTACTTC. Protein product: CASSRDSVDEQYF.

This clonotype has a count of ten or more. The chain is built from TRBV2 and TRBJ1-5; 7 bases are shared with TRBD1. The V segment lost 7 bases and the J segment 7 bases; nucleotides outside the gene matches: 4. There are 12 residues in the CDR3. CDR1 is SNHLY, CDR2 FYNNEI, per germline. The CDR3 DNA reads as TGTGCCAGCAACAGGGGAGGGCAGCCCCAGCATTTT. Residues: CASNRGGQPQHF.

This clonotype has at least ten counts. V usage is TRBV4-1 and J usage is TRBJ2-5; D call uncertain. Between the trimmed V and J ends, which lost 1 base and 5 bases, there was a span of 11 bases. This CDR3 is 14 amino acids long. The germline CDR1 and CDR2 sequences are MGHRA and YSYEKL. CDR3 loop: CASSQGSGKETQYF. CDR3 coding DNA: TGCGCCAGCAGCCAAGGATCAGGCAAGGAGACCCAGTACTTC.

This clonotype was seen ten or more times. CDR3 sequence reads: CSASAGTSGSGETQYF. The CDR3 DNA reads as TGCAGTGCTAGCGCGGGGACTAGCGGGAGTGGAGAGACCCAGTACTTC. This chain joins TRBV20-1 and TRBJ2-5; 14 positions agree with TRBD2. Germline V lookup: CDR1 DFQATT, CDR2 SNEGSKA (reference sequence). The V segment lost 3 bases and the J segment 4 bases; nucleotides outside the gene matches: 7. This CDR3 has 16 amino acids.

This clonotype was recorded many times. The chain carries TRBV7-2 and TRBJ2-2; D gene uncertain. V was clipped by 2 bases and J by 3 bases, with 10 bases between them. Germline V gene sequence: CDR1 SGHTA, CDR2 FQGNSA. CDR3 length: 15 residues. CDR3 nucleotides: TGTGCCAGCAGCTTACCGGAACAGTACACCGGGGAGCTGTTTTTT. It encodes CASSLPEQYTGELFF.

V is TRBV12-3 or TRBV12-4 and J is TRBJ1-1; TRBD1 matches 7 bases. The CDR3 length is 16 residues. V was clipped by 2 bases and J by 1 base; unmatched bases: 7. The CDR3 region has the DNA TGTGCCAGCAGTTTAAGGGGGCCCGCTGCGAACACTGAAGCTTTCTTT. This encodes CASSLRGPAANTEAFF.

This clonotype was recorded a few times. The J gene is TRBJ1-2, the V gene TRBV6-1; TRBD1 aligns across 11 bases. Germline CDR1 is MNHNS and CDR2 is SASEGT. This CDR3 spans 14 amino acids. V was clipped by 5 bases and J by 3 bases; unmatched bases: 2. This chain's CDR3 is CASSRDRGDYGYTF. The CDR3 DNA reads TGTGCCAGCAGTAGGGACAGGGGGGACTATGGCTACACCTTC.

The rearrangement links TRBV12-3 or TRBV12-4 to TRBJ1-2; D gene ambiguous. This CDR3 contains 14 residues. Trimming shortened V by 1 base and J by 0 bases, and 6 bases separated the two germline ends. Here the CDR3 reads CASSLVISNYGYTF. The CDR3 DNA reads as TGTGCCAGCAGTTTAGTAATATCTAACTATGGCTACACCTTC.

This clonotype was recorded at least ten times. The chain links TRBV3-1 to TRBJ2-4; D is uncertain. The CDR3 covers 14 residues. Germline V gene lookup returns CDR1 LGHDT and CDR2 YNNKEL (reference sequence). Trimming took off 0 bases at V and 0 bases at J, with 3 bases between the two ends. CDR3 coding DNA: TGTGCCAGCAGCCAAGATAGAGCCAAAAACATTCAGTACTTC. It translates to CASSQDRAKNIQYF. The full variable domain, completed using reference TRBV3-1 and TRBJ2-4, is DTAVSQTPKYLVTQMGNDKSIKCEQNLGHDTMYWYKQDSKKFLKIMFSYNNKELIINETVPNRFSPKSPDKAHLNLHINSLELGDSAVYFCASSQDRAKNIQYFGAGTRLSVL.

This clonotype was seen ten or more times. CDR3 region: CASSPAVFSDTQYF. In nucleotides, the CDR3 is TGTGCCAGCAGCCCGGCCGTTTTTTCAGATACGCAGTATTTT. This sequence joins TRBV7-2 and TRBJ2-3; no reliable D call. Trimming cost V 5 bases and J 4 bases, with 13 bases left between them. CDR3 length: 14 amino acids. Germline V gene sequence: CDR1 SGHTA, CDR2 FQGNSA.

This clonotype was detected ten times or more. This chain joins TRBV6-1 and TRBJ2-5; D is unclear. Trimming pared 6 bases from V and 5 bases from J, leaving 16 bases between. The CDR3 extends over 14 amino acids. Germline lookup yields CDR1 MNHNS and CDR2 SASEGT. The CDR3 nucleotides read TGTGCCAGCAGGACACCCGGTGGTGGGGAGACCCAGTACTTC. It yields the protein CASRTPGGGETQYF.

This clonotype was seen repeatedly, ten times or more. The CDR3 coding sequence is TGTGCCAGCAGTGGGGACATTCCGAACACCGGGGAGCTGTTTTTT. It yields the protein CASSGDIPNTGELFF. V is TRBV2 and J is TRBJ2-2; D is possibly TRBD1 (6 bases). CDR3 size: 15 residues. V lost 4 bases to trimming and J lost 0 bases, with 9 bases between them. Germline-derived CDR1 and CDR2 are SNHLY and FYNNEI.